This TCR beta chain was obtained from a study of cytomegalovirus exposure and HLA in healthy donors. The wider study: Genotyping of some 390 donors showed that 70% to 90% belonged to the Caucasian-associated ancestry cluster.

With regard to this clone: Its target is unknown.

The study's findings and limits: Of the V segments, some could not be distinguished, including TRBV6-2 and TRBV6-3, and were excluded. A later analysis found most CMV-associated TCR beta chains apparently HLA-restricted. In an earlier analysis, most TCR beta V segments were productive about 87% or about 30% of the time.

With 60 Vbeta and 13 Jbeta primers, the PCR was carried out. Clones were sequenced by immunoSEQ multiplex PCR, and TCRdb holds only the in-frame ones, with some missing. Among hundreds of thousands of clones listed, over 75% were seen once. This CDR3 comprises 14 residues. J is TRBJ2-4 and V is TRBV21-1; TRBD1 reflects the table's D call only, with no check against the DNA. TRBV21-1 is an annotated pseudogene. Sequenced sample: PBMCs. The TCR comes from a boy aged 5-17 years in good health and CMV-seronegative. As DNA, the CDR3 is TGTGCCAGCAGCGACGAATCGTGGACACCCCGGTTGTACTTC. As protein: CASSDESWTPRLYF.